Listed below are T cell receptor beta chains from one sample, sequenced in a study of blood T cell repertoires in COVID-19. Generated by immunoSEQ multiplex PCR, the TCRdb table keeps only in-frame clones and is missing some. The sample has roughly 150,000 clones, approximately 85% seen once. The specimen was peripheral blood. These receptors all come from a woman of 80 years or more with COVID-19, enrolled during active disease. Each CDR3 is given with its conserved first and last residue. D genes are given only for firm matches.

J	D	V	length	CDR3
TRBJ1-6	TRBD1	TRBV5-5	20	CASSGTGVSPVGPRNSPLHF
TRBJ1-2	NA	TRBV29-1	12	CSVGGQNYGYTF
TRBJ2-7	NA	TRBV25-1	15	CASSKGGLSSYEQYF
TRBJ1-2	NA	TRBV2	15	CASSARQTSNYGYTF
TRBJ1-2	NA	TRBV7-2	13	CASSPGRDYGYTF
TRBJ2-5	TRBD2	TRBV3-1/TRBV3-2	16	CASSPGGGLAQETQYF
TRBJ2-1	TRBD2	TRBV4-1	14	CASSQLAGNNEQFF
TRBJ2-7	TRBD1	TRBV6-5	14	CASTTGTGAYEQYF
TRBJ2-3	NA	TRBV4-2	16	CASSPGGAGGTDTQYF
TRBJ2-3	NA	TRBV7-3	13	CASSLPAADTQYF
TRBJ1-4	TRBD1	TRBV5-5	15	CASTQWGDSNEKLFF